These 30 T cell receptor beta chains were sequenced from one sample in a study of PD-1 blockade in mismatch repair-deficient tumors. Data came from immunoSEQ multiplex PCR; TCRdb stores just in-frame clones and leaves some out. The sample contains about 100,000 clones, 82% of which appear only once. The source material was peripheral blood, sampled approximately 8 months after starting pembrolizumab. The source is an adult with mismatch repair-deficient cancer.

This chain connects TRBV19 to TRBJ2-7; TRBD2 matches at 9 bases. The ends lost 6 bases at V and 2 bases at J; junction bases unmatched: 5. Germline CDR1 reads LNHDA; CDR2 reads SQIVND (reference sequence). The CDR3 totals 14 residues. CDR3 sequence reads: CASSNLAGTYEQYF. DNA of the CDR3: TGTGCCAGTAGCAACCTAGCGGGGACCTACGAGCAGTACTTC.

Here the CDR3 reads CASSRTGVGTKAFF. CDR3 DNA: TGTGCCAGCAGCCGGACAGGGGTAGGTACTAAAGCTTTCTTT. The chain has TRBV27 and TRBJ1-1, with 9 bases aligning to TRBD1. The germline V gene has CDR1 MNHEY and CDR2 SMNVEV (reference sequence). V was clipped by 6 bases and J by 9 bases; unmatched bases: 11. The length of the CDR3 is 14 residues.

The genes are TRBV19 and TRBJ1-4, with 8 positions matching TRBD1. The germline V gene encodes CDR1 LNHDA and CDR2 SQIVND (reference sequence). CDR3 length equals 13 residues. The trim removed 6 bases at V and 8 bases at J, leaving 5 bases unmatched. The CDR3 sequence: CASSGQGGEKLFF. The DNA of the CDR3 is TGTGCCAGTAGCGGACAGGGAGGAGAAAAACTGTTTTTT.

The V and J genes are TRBV27 and TRBJ1-2; D call uncertain. This CDR3 is built from 14 residues. CDR1 is MNHEY and CDR2 is SMNVEV in the germline V gene (reference sequence). V lost 2 bases and J 4 bases, leaving 11 bases between the germline ends. The CDR3 DNA reads TGTGCCAGCAGTTTACCCGCACGGAGCTATGGCTACACCTTC. Amino acid sequence: CASSLPARSYGYTF.

V gene TRBV12-5 combines with J gene TRBJ2-7; 8 bases are a match to TRBD2. The CDR3 length is 14 residues. Trimming took 6 bases from V and 9 from J; bases not matched to a gene: 13. Germline assignment: CDR1 LGHNT and CDR2 FRNRAP. The CDR3 reads CASGARAGGGGQYF. The CDR3 region has the DNA TGTGCTAGTGGCGCCCGGGCGGGGGGCGGTGGGCAGTACTTC. Together with reference TRBV12-5 and TRBJ2-7, the CDR3 gives the full variable domain: DARVTQTPRHKVTEMGQEVTMRCQPILGHNTVFWYRQTMMQGLELLAYFRNRAPLDDSGMPKDRFSAEMPDATLATLKIQPSEPRDSAVYFCASGARAGGGGQYFGPGTRLTVT.

The chain combines TRBV6-1 with TRBJ2-6, with no clear D. The CDR3 totals 16 residues. The germline V and J ends were trimmed by 1 base and 0 bases, with 7 bases remaining between them. CDR1 is MNHNS, CDR2 SASEGT, per germline. CDR3 region: CASSEVVSSGANVLTF. As DNA, the CDR3 is TGTGCCAGCAGTGAAGTGGTGAGCTCTGGGGCCAACGTCCTGACTTTC.

The chain has TRBV30 and TRBJ1-1, with 11 bases identical to TRBD1. The J segment lost 6 bases and the V segment lost 4 bases, leaving 4 bases of the junction unmatched. Germline V lookup: CDR1 GTSNPN, CDR2 SVGIG (reference sequence). This CDR3 has 13 residues. The CDR3 bases are TGTGCCTGGACCTCGGGACAGGGGGCTGAAGCTTTCTTT. Protein: CAWTSGQGAEAFF.

In this sample, this clone turned up once. CDR3 protein: CAIRTSGTGELFF. The CDR3, as DNA: TGTGCCATCAGGACTAGCGGCACCGGGGAGCTGTTTTTT. The chain has TRBV10-3 and TRBJ2-2; 9 bases align to TRBD2. The CDR3 has 13 residues. Germline-derived CDR1 and CDR2 are ENHRY and SYGVKD. J lost 4 bases, V lost 6 bases, and 0 bases had no gene match.

The V call is TRBV5-1, the J call TRBJ2-3, with 12 bases lining up with TRBD2. The length of the CDR3 is 16 residues. The V gene end was trimmed by 2 bases and the J gene end by 5 bases; junction bases not matched to a gene: 6. Germline V gives CDR1 SGHRS, CDR2 YFSETQ. As DNA, the CDR3 is TGCGCCAGCAGCTTTCGACTAGCGGGAGTATTAGATACGCAGTATTTT. Amino acid sequence: CASSFRLAGVLDTQYF.

The rearrangement uses TRBV9 and TRBJ2-3; tentatively, D is TRBD2 (6 bases). The germline V and J ends were trimmed by 0 bases and 4 bases, with 12 bases remaining between them. Germline V gene data show CDR1 as SGDLS and CDR2 as YYNGEE. This CDR3 is 15 amino acids long. The CDR3: CASSVAGGLADTQYF. CDR3 bases: TGTGCCAGCAGCGTAGCCGGGGGTTTGGCAGATACGCAGTATTTT.

The count of this clone is one. The gene calls are TRBV7-3 and TRBJ2-1; D is possibly TRBD1 or TRBD2 (5 bases each). Trimming shortened V by 5 bases and J by 4 bases, and 21 bases separated the two germline ends. CDR1 is SGHTA, CDR2 FQGTGA, per germline. The CDR3 is 17 residues long. The CDR3 nucleotides are TGTGCCAGCAGCCCATATGGGGGTGCTACGGAATACAATGAGCAGTTCTTC. Translating gives CASSPYGGATEYNEQFF.

The chain is built from TRBV28 and TRBJ1-5, with unresolved D. This CDR3 has 14 amino acids. V was cut by 3 bases and J by 5 bases, with 11 bases left in between. The germline gives CDR1 MDHEN, CDR2 SYDVKM. The chain's CDR3 is CASSFSHPYQPQHF. For the CDR3, the DNA is TGTGCCAGCAGTTTTAGTCATCCGTATCAGCCCCAGCATTTT.

Details on this clone: One junction end does not reproduce the germline sequence, and a read error may be involved. The V gene is TRBV2, the J gene TRBJ2-3; a possible D gene is TRBD1 (6 bases). The CDR3 extends over 13 amino acids. CDR1 is SNHLY, CDR2 FYNNEI, per germline. The CDR3 protein is CASRRTTQEGEFF. The CDR3 bases are TGTGCCAGCCGAAGAACTACACAAGAGGGGGAATTTTTT.

This sequence joins TRBV6-1 and TRBJ1-2; no firm D call. Per the germline V gene, CDR1 is MNHNS and CDR2 is SASEGT. The CDR3 contains 16 residues. The V end was cut by 5 bases, the J end by 3 bases, with 19 bases between. CDR3 loop: CASSQDPGVGDYGYTF. CDR3 DNA: TGTGCCAGCAGTCAAGACCCCGGTGTTGGAGACTATGGCTACACCTTC.

The chain has TRBV18 and TRBJ1-2; TRBD1 might be the D (6 bases). Trimming stripped 1 base from V and 2 bases from J, with 8 bases between. The CDR3 loop spans 14 amino acids. The germline CDR1 and CDR2 sequences are KGHSH and LQKENI. Written as DNA, the CDR3 is TGTGCCAGCTCACCACTTCAGGGGAACTATGGCTACACCTTC. Protein product: CASSPLQGNYGYTF.

This clone was observed a single time. The chain uses TRBV15 and TRBJ2-2, with 9 positions matching TRBD1. This CDR3 spans 16 amino acids. V gave up 5 bases and J gave up 3 bases; unmatched junction bases: 7. Germline V CDR1 and CDR2: LNHNV, YYDKDF (reference sequence). CDR3 coding DNA: TGTGCCACCAGCGGAGGGACAGGGACCTACACCGGGGAGCTGTTTTTT. Protein sequence: CATSGGTGTYTGELFF.

The chain has TRBV4-3 and TRBJ1-2, with D hard to call. Trimming took 0 bases from V and 8 from J, leaving 16 bases between them. The V gene's germline CDR1 is LGHNA and CDR2 YSLEER. This CDR3 contains 15 residues. CDR3 in amino acids: CASSQDLSGLWGYTF. CDR3 in DNA: TGCGCCAGCAGCCAAGATCTTTCCGGGCTGTGGGGCTACACCTTC.

CDR3 residues: CASGQYSVNEQFF. The CDR3 DNA reads TGTGCTAGTGGCCAGTATTCAGTCAATGAGCAGTTCTTC. J is TRBJ2-1 and V is TRBV12-5; D remains unclear. Germline-derived CDR1 and CDR2 are LGHNT and FRNRAP. The CDR3 has 13 amino acids. V lost 6 bases and J 6 bases, leaving 12 bases between the germline ends.

V usage is TRBV6-1 and J usage is TRBJ1-5, with D possibly TRBD1 on 5 matching bases. V dropped 7 bases and J dropped 7 bases, with 14 bases sitting between them. CDR1 MNHNS and CDR2 SASEGT come from the germline V gene. CDR3 length: 13 residues. The CDR3 region has the DNA TGTGCCAGCACGAGGGGAGTAGAACAGCCCCAGCATTTT. Protein sequence: CASTRGVEQPQHF.

The V and J genes are TRBV5-8 and TRBJ2-1; D perhaps matches TRBD2 (5 bases). The germline CDR1 and CDR2 sequences are SGHTS and YDEGEE. The CDR3 is 15 residues long. Trimming removed 4 bases at V and 0 bases at J, with 11 bases between. The DNA for the CDR3 is TGTGCCAGCAGCCCAAGGCGGGTCTCCTACAATGAGCAGTTCTTC. Protein sequence: CASSPRRVSYNEQFF.

The chain combines TRBV5-1 with TRBJ2-7, with TRBD2 identical over 7 bases. Trimming removed 4 bases from V and 2 bases from J; junction bases left unmatched: 6. The V gene's germline CDR1 is SGHRS and CDR2 YFSETQ. The CDR3 runs to 14 residues. CDR3 in amino acids: CASSKGLGPYEQYF. CDR3 coding DNA: TGCGCCAGCAGCAAAGGACTAGGTCCCTACGAGCAGTACTTC. Looking up the rest from reference TRBV5-1 and TRBJ2-7 gives the full variable domain: KAGVTQTPRYLIKTRGQQVTLSCSPISGHRSVSWYQQTPGQGLQFLFEYFSETQRNKGNFPGRFSGRQFSNSRSEMNVSTLELGDSALYLCASSKGLGPYEQYFGPGTRLTVT.

The rearrangement links TRBV27 to TRBJ2-1, with TRBD1 matching over 12 bases. The CDR3 runs to 15 residues. CDR1 and CDR2 from the germline V gene are MNHEY and SMNVEV (reference sequence). V was pared by 2 bases and J by 6 bases, with 2 bases of the junction left unmatched. DNA of the CDR3: TGTGCCAGCAGTTTAGGGACAGGGGGCTTCAATGAGCAGTTCTTC. Residues: CASSLGTGGFNEQFF.

CDR3 in amino acids: CSGYREATEAFF. The CDR3 region has the DNA TGCAGCGGATACAGGGAGGCCACTGAAGCTTTCTTT. The chain links TRBV29-1 to TRBJ1-1; D possibly corresponds to TRBD1 (6 bases). Germline values: CDR1 SQVTM, CDR2 ANQGSEA. The V and J ends lost 7 bases and 4 bases respectively, with 13 bases between them. This CDR3 spans 12 amino acids.

The V call is TRBV18, the J call TRBJ2-1, with 12 bases lining up with TRBD2. The CDR3 contains 17 residues. Germline V gene lookup returns CDR1 KGHSH and CDR2 LQKENI. Trimming removed 3 bases from V and 9 bases from J; junction bases left unmatched: 12. DNA of the CDR3: TGTGCCAGCTCACCCCTCGGACTAGCGGGATCCGCAACTGAGCAGTTCTTC. The encoded protein is CASSPLGLAGSATEQFF. The full variable domain, with the rest looked up from reference TRBV18 and TRBJ2-1, is NAGVMQNPRHLVRRRGQEARLRCSPMKGHSHVYWYRQLPEEGLKFMVYLQKENIIDESGMPKERFSAEFPKEGPSILRIQQVVRGDSAAYFCASSPLGLAGSATEQFFGPGTRLTVL.

This chain joins TRBV9 and TRBJ2-7, with D hard to call. V was clipped by 0 bases and J by 2 bases, with 12 bases between them. The germline V gene has CDR1 SGDLS and CDR2 YYNGEE. The CDR3 spans 15 residues. CDR3 sequence (DNA): TGTGCCAGCAGCGTAGGAGTAGGCCGTACCTACGAGCAGTACTTC. It encodes CASSVGVGRTYEQYF.

The chain is built from TRBV28 and TRBJ1-2, with D uncertain. Germline loops: CDR1 MDHEN, CDR2 SYDVKM. CDR3 size: 17 residues. V was clipped by 7 bases and J by 0 bases, with 21 bases between them. As DNA, the CDR3 is TGTGCCAGCAAAAACTCGGACGGAGCCAAAGCTAACTATGGCTACACCTTC. Translation gives CASKNSDGAKANYGYTF.

The J gene is TRBJ1-1, the V gene TRBV2; 7 bases line up with TRBD1. Germline CDR1 SNHLY, CDR2 FYNNEI. The CDR3 length is 15 residues. Trimming removed 7 bases from V and 0 bases from J; junction bases left unmatched: 8. CDR3 in DNA: TGTGCCAGCATTCTCAACGACAGGGTGAACACTGAAGCTTTCTTT. It translates to CASILNDRVNTEAFF.

The chain links TRBV6-4 to TRBJ2-2, with D unclear. V shed 6 bases and J shed 3 bases, with 11 bases lying between them. CDR3 size: 14 residues. Germline V gene lookup returns CDR1 MRHNA and CDR2 SNTAGT. DNA of the CDR3: TGTGCCAGCAGCGACGGTCTTTACACCGGGGAGCTGTTTTTT. Amino acids: CASSDGLYTGELFF.

V gene TRBV6-5 combines with J gene TRBJ1-2; D call uncertain. V lost 5 bases and J lost 0, with 7 bases in between. The CDR3 sequence is 13 residues long. In germline, CDR1 is MNHEY, CDR2 SVGAGI. The CDR3: CASSTAANYGYTF. CDR3 nucleotides: TGTGCCAGCAGTACAGCCGCTAACTATGGCTACACCTTC.

Regarding this clone: Other DNA sequences in this sample translate to the same CDR3. The rearrangement uses TRBV14 and TRBJ1-1, with D unclear. V was clipped by 0 bases and J by 2 bases, with 4 bases between them. Germline V gene lookup returns CDR1 SGHDN and CDR2 FVKESK. The length of the CDR3 is 13 residues. The CDR3 coding sequence is TGTGCCAGCAGCCAAGACCGAAACACTGAAGCTTTCTTT. This gives the protein CASSQDRNTEAFF.